Below, one TCR beta chain is given with its context. Its antigen is still unknown. Healthy HIV-negative adults with no recent acute infections or vaccinations were recruited as donors. Every donor was a Caucasian adult from Nashville, Tennessee. The data were obtained in a study of shared clonotypes between healthy human individuals. Findings of the study overall: Non-shared clonotypes had lower generation probabilities than those shared by all four donors. Generally, estimated richness proved larger in naive subsets than it did in memory subsets.

Libraries were prepared by immunoSEQ multiplex PCR; TCRdb keeps only in-frame clonotypes and omits some of them. The sample shows approximately 640,000 clones, about 90% of them seen only once. Sequencing input: memory CD8+ T cells from PBMCs. The sample's subset: CD45RO+ cells pooled with CCR7-negative TemRA cells. The receptor's source is a man aged 18 to 30 in good health. Some clones in this sample may be carry-over from other donors' samples.

The CDR3 nucleotides are TGTGCCAGCAGCGCAAGCGGGAGGGCCAACAATGAGCAGTTCTTC. Protein sequence: CASSASGRANNEQFF. The V and J genes are TRBV9 and TRBJ2-1, with 10 bases aligning to TRBD2. Germline V gene lookup returns CDR1 SGDLS and CDR2 YYNGEE. This CDR3 has 15 amino acids. After removal of 3 bases from V and 5 bases from J, the junction contained 5 bases not matched to a gene. The variable domain in full, with the rest retrieved from reference TRBV9 and TRBJ2-1, is DSGVTQTPKHLITATGQRVTLRCSPRSGDLSVYWYQQSLDQGLQFLIQYYNGEERAKGNILERFSAQQFPDLHSELNLSSLELGDSALYFCASSASGRANNEQFFGPGTRLTVL.